This TCR beta chain appears in the sequencing data of a study of T cell responses to AZD1222 COVID-19 vaccine. The method was immunoSEQ multiplex PCR; TCRdb's version includes in-frame clones alone and lacks a portion of them. The table includes 110,000 to 150,000 clones, 80% to 90% detected once. This clone showed up just once. The receptor's source is an adult in good health. This specimen consisted of peripheral blood, obtained on day 0 of AZD1222 vaccination.

The DNA of the CDR3 is TGTGCCAGTAGTATATCTCACAGGGGGCCTGACACTGAAGCTTTCTTT. Amino acids: CASSISHRGPDTEAFF. V gene TRBV19 combines with J gene TRBJ1-1; 9 bases are shared with TRBD1. The CDR3 runs to 16 residues. V lost 2 bases to trimming and J lost 3 bases; unmatched junction nucleotides: 7. Germline-derived CDR1 and CDR2 are LNHDA and SQIVND (reference sequence).